This entry lists 5 T cell receptor beta chains sequenced from one sample in a study of Ad26.COV2.S vaccination and SARS-CoV-2 variants. Documented treatment: 15 to 20 received Ad26.COV2.S at low or high dose, single or two shots; about 5 received placebo; per-sample allocation not given. Samples were taken on day 63 after the first vaccine or placebo injection. TCRdb keeps only in-frame clones here, not all; method: immunoSEQ multiplex PCR. In the table there are about 350,000 clones, about 87% of which are singletons. The input for sequencing was peripheral blood, taken in a trial of Ad26.COV2.S vaccine versus placebo. The source of these receptors is a person aged 18-65 years who received the Ad26.COV2.S COVID-19 vaccine or a placebo.

A remark on this clone: Other DNA variants within this sample encode the same CDR3. The chain carries TRBV4-3 and TRBJ2-7; D may be TRBD1 or TRBD2 (6 bases each). The CDR3 extends over 15 amino acids. The germline V gene has CDR1 LGHNA and CDR2 YSLEER. Trimming took 0 bases from V and 0 from J, leaving 9 bases between them. The CDR3 region has the DNA TGCGCCAGCAGCCAAGATGGAGGGGGCTCCTACGAGCAGTACTTC. Translating gives CASSQDGGGSYEQYF.

This chain links TRBV11-1 with TRBJ2-1, with no clear D. V was shortened by 1 base and J by 7 bases, with 5 bases between the two germline ends. The germline gives CDR1 SGHAT, CDR2 FQDESV (reference sequence). The CDR3 contains 12 residues. In DNA form, the CDR3 reads TGTGCCAGCAGCTTAGGGGTTAATGAGCAGTTCTTC. It is translated as CASSLGVNEQFF.

The rearrangement links TRBV9 to TRBJ1-3; unclear D gene. This CDR3 contains 12 residues. Looked up from germline, CDR1 is SGDLS and CDR2 is YYNGEE. V lost 8 bases to trimming and J lost 4 bases, with 10 bases between them. CDR3 amino acids: CASSPPGNTIYF. As DNA, the CDR3 is TGTGCCAGTTCCCCTCCGGGAAACACCATATATTTT.

The chain uses TRBV21-1 and TRBJ1-6; no DNA check was done on the table's D call, TRBD1. TRBV21-1 is labeled a pseudogene. The CDR3 consists of 21 residues. CDR3 amino acids: CASRATLDRRLSSSYNSPLHF. CDR3 nucleotides: TGTGCCAGCAGGGCCACTCTTGACAGGAGACTATCTTCATCCTATAATTCACCCCTCCACTTT.

This chain connects TRBV7-2 to TRBJ1-3, with 8 positions matching TRBD1. Trimming took 3 bases from V and 4 from J; bases not matched to a gene: 5. CDR3 length equals 15 residues. CDR1 is SGHTA and CDR2 is FQGNSA in the germline V gene. CDR3 DNA: TGTGCCAGCAGCTTGAGGACAGGGCGGGGAAACACCATATATTTT. This translates into CASSLRTGRGNTIYF. The full variable domain, its missing parts supplied by reference TRBV7-2 and TRBJ1-3, is GAGVSQSPSNKVTEKGKDVELRCDPISGHTALYWYRQSLGQGLEFLIYFQGNSAPDKSGLPSDRFSAERTGGSVSTLTIQRTQQEDSAVYLCASSLRTGRGNTIYFGEGSWLTVV.